Below, 2 T cell receptor beta chains from the same sample are listed, as sequenced in a study of metastatic and nonmetastatic thyroid tumors (dated by TCRdb to between 2020 and 2021). Before undergoing thyroid surgery, none of the patients had been given any kind of treatment. Libraries came from PCR. The sequencer was an Illumina HiSeq 4000. In-frame beta chains were kept once TCRdb had trimmed the public reads at Q25 with fastp and called clones with MiXCR. The sample table lists about 41,000 clones, around 28% of them with a count of one. The top ten clonotypes cover approximately 9.6% of the sample. The sample comprised blood. The receptors were gathered from a male donor with papillary thyroid cancer or a benign thyroid nodule (not recorded which). Some clones in this sample may be carry-over from other donors' samples.

The chain has TRBV9 and TRBJ1-5, with D unclear. The CDR3 is 12 amino acids. In germline, CDR1 is SGDLS, CDR2 YYNGEE. Trimming removed 4 bases from V and 3 bases from J, with 5 bases in between. CDR3 residues: CASSRDNQPQHF. The CDR3 DNA sequence: TGTGCCAGCAGCAGGGACAATCAGCCCCAGCATTTT.

This chain links TRBV28 with TRBJ1-1; no reliable D call. V was cut by 5 bases and J by 2 bases, with 9 bases left in between. CDR3 length: 13 amino acids. Germline V gene data show CDR1 as MDHEN and CDR2 as SYDVKM. The CDR3 region is CASSTVINTEAFF. In nucleotides, the CDR3 is TGTGCCAGCAGTACCGTTATAAACACTGAAGCTTTCTTT.